Listed here is a single T cell receptor beta chain. This sample is part of a study of blood T cell repertoires in COVID-19. Study overall: The United States, Italy and Spain supplied acute and convalescent COVID-19 samples. The analysed material was cDNA or gDNA that came from T cells, B-cell-depleted T cells, or PBMCs.

Original processing notes: Scientists estimated how many nucleated cells there were by amplifying reference gene primers. TCRdb's table, derived via immunoSEQ multiplex PCR, lists solely in-frame clones and lacks some. V and J calls plus clone size are reproduced from that table; the DNA served to infer D and trimming. Of approximately 250,000 clones in the sample, around 87% were seen once. J gave up 3 bases and V 3 bases, and 7 bases lay outside the gene matches. The CDR3 has 15 amino acids. Germline assignment: CDR1 SGHKS and CDR2 YYEKEE (reference sequence). This clonotype was sampled from a man between 18 and 35 years old with active or convalescent COVID-19. V and J are TRBV5-5 and TRBJ1-2; 8 bases map to TRBD1. The sample consisted of peripheral blood. CDR3 sequence reads: CASSSTGAFYYGYTF. The CDR3 bases are TGTGCCAGCAGCTCGACAGGGGCCTTCTACTATGGCTACACCTTC.